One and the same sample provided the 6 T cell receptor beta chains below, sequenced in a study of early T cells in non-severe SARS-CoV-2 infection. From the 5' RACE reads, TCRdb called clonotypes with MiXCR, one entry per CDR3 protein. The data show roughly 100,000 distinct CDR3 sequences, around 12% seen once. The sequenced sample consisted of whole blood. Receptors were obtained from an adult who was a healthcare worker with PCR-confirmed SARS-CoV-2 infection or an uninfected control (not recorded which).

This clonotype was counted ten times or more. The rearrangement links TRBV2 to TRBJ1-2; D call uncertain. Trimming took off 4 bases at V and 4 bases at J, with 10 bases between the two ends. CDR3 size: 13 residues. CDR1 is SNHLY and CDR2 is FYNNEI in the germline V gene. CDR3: CASSGSGIYGYTF. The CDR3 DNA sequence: TGTGCCAGCAGTGGGTCTGGGATCTATGGCTACACCTTC.

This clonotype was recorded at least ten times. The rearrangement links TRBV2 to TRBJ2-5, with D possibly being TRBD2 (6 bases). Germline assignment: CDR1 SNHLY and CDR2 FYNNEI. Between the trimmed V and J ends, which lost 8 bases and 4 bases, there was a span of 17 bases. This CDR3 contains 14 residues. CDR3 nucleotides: TGTGCCAGCGGGGACTGGAAGCGTCCAGAGACCCAGTACTTC. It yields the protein CASGDWKRPETQYF.

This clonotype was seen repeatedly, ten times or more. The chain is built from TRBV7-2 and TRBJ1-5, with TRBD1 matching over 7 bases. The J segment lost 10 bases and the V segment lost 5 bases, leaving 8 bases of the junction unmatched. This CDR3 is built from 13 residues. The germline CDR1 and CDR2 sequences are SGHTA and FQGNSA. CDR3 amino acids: CASSQGGLGPQHF. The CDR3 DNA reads TGTGCCAGCAGCCAGGGGGGGTTGGGACCCCAGCATTTT.

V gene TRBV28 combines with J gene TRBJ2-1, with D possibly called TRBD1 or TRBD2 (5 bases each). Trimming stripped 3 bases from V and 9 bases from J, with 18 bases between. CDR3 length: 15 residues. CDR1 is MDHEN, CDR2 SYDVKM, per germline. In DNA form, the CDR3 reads TGTGCCAGCAGTTTGTTGGGCATCCGGGGCGGTGAGCAGTTCTTC. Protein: CASSLLGIRGGEQFF.

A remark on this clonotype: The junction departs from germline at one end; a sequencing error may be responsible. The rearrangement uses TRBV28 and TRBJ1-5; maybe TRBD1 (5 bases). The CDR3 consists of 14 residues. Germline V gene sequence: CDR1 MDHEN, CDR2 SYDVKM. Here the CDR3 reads CASTLSGGNQPQHF. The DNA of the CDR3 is TGTGCCAGCACTTTATCGGGGGGCAATCAGCCCCAGCATTTT.

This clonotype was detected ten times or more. The CDR3 nucleotides are TGTGCCAGCAGCTTAGGAAAAACGGGACACCGAAGTGGATATGGCTACACCTTC. Translating gives CASSLGKTGHRSGYGYTF. The chain couples TRBV7-6 to TRBJ1-2, with a possible D match to TRBD1 (6 bases). V shed 1 base and J shed 5 bases, with 23 bases lying between them. This CDR3 is 18 amino acids long. Germline CDR1 reads SGHVS; CDR2 reads FNYEAQ. The entire variable domain, with the rest obtained from reference TRBV7-6 and TRBJ1-2, is as follows: GAGVSQSPRYKVTKRGQDVALRCDPISGHVSLYWYRQALGQGPEFLTYFNYEAQQDKSGLPNDRFSAERPEGSISTLTIQRTEQRDSAMYRCASSLGKTGHRSGYGYTFGSGTRLTVV.